This TCR beta chain comes out of a study of T cell changes during pregnancy in multiple sclerosis. TCRdb's copy holds only in-frame clones and misses some; the assay was immunoSEQ multiplex PCR. Among around 71,000 clones, around 92% were seen once, and the ten largest hold about 1.5%. In its sample, this clone was seen once. The junction had 2 bases not matched to a gene; V was cut back by 4 bases and J by 2 bases. The CDR3 spans 15 residues. Germline V gives CDR1 LNHDA, CDR2 SQIVND (reference sequence). This sequence was found in a female donor with multiple sclerosis, enrolled in a pregnancy study. The V call is TRBV19, the J call TRBJ2-5, with TRBD2 matching 12 bases. Sequencing was performed on peripheral blood, taken after pregnancy. The CDR3 DNA reads TGTGCCAGTAGTACCCTAGCGGGAGGGCAAGAGACCCAGTACTTC. Translation: CASSTLAGGQETQYF.